This T cell receptor beta chain emerged from a study of blood T cell repertoires in COVID-19. The repertoire was sequenced with immunoSEQ multiplex PCR; TCRdb's copy has only in-frame clones and lacks some. The table includes about 140,000 clones, over 75% detected once. CDR1 GTSNPN and CDR2 SVGIG come from the germline V gene (reference sequence). Trimming removed 2 bases at V and 4 bases at J, with 6 bases between. The CDR3 spans 11 residues. The receptor comes from a man between 60 and 75 years old with active or convalescent COVID-19. The material sequenced was peripheral blood. The V call is TRBV30, the J call TRBJ2-7; D unclear. The DNA for the CDR3 is TGTGCCTGGAGTTTGGAGTACGAGCAGTACTTC. Amino acids: CAWSLEYEQYF.